The rows below give T cell receptor beta chains drawn from one sample of a study of blood T cell repertoires in COVID-19. Here immunoSEQ multiplex PCR was the method, and the copy in TCRdb shows in-frame clones only, minus some. In the table there are about 260,000 clones, 83% of which are singletons. The sample was peripheral blood. These TCRs come from a woman aged 45 to 65 who had recovered from COVID-19. CDR3s include the opening cysteine and the closing phenylalanine or tryptophan. Fields, in order: J gene, clone size, D gene, V gene, CDR3 DNA, CDR3 protein. The D gene is left open where the match is weak. Rows give clone size only sometimes, using once, few, many, or a class for an expanded clone.

j_call: TRBJ2-3
clone_size: .
d_call: TRBD2
v_call: TRBV4-3
cdr3_nt: TGCGCCAGCAGCCAAGCGAGCGGGAGCCCCGGTAGCACAGATACGCAGTATTTT
cdr3_aa: CASSQASGSPGSTDTQYF

j_call: TRBJ1-5
clone_size: .
d_call: TRBD1
v_call: TRBV5-4
cdr3_nt: TGTGCCAGCAGCCTACCCCAAAACGACAGGGGGCCTCAGCCCCAGCATTTT
cdr3_aa: CASSLPQNDRGPQPQHF

j_call: TRBJ2-5
clone_size: .
d_call: TRBD1
v_call: TRBV4-2
cdr3_nt: TGTGCCAGCAGCCAGACCGGGACAGGCTTCCAAGAGACCCAGTACTTC
cdr3_aa: CASSQTGTGFQETQYF

j_call: TRBJ1-1
clone_size: .
d_call: TRBD1
v_call: TRBV19
cdr3_nt: TGTGCCAGTAGTGGACAGGGGACGAGTGAAGCTTTCTTT
cdr3_aa: CASSGQGTSEAFF

j_call: TRBJ1-1
clone_size: .
d_call: TRBD1
v_call: TRBV6-2/TRBV6-3
cdr3_nt: TGTGCCAGCAGCCCGGGACAGCCGAACACTGAAGCTTTCTTT
cdr3_aa: CASSPGQPNTEAFF

j_call: TRBJ1-2
clone_size: .
d_call: .
v_call: TRBV5-1
cdr3_nt: TGCGCCAGCAGCTTGGGGGCAGGGAAAGGCTACACCTTC
cdr3_aa: CASSLGAGKGYTF

j_call: TRBJ1-2
clone_size: .
d_call: .
v_call: TRBV6-5
cdr3_nt: TGTGCCAGCAGTTACTCGCTGGCTTCGGGCTATGGCTACACCTTC
cdr3_aa: CASSYSLASGYGYTF

j_call: TRBJ2-5
clone_size: .
d_call: .
v_call: TRBV4-1
cdr3_nt: TGCGCCAGCAGCCGGGACTTCCTAGAGACCCAGTACTTC
cdr3_aa: CASSRDFLETQYF

j_call: TRBJ1-4
clone_size: .
d_call: TRBD1
v_call: TRBV6-5
cdr3_nt: TGTGCCAGCAGTTACCGACAGGGGCAAAATGAAAAACTGTTTTTT
cdr3_aa: CASSYRQGQNEKLFF

j_call: TRBJ1-2
clone_size: .
d_call: TRBD1
v_call: TRBV5-6
cdr3_nt: TGTGCCAGCAGCCCGGACAGGGGGCGGAGTAACTATGGCTACACCTTC
cdr3_aa: CASSPDRGRSNYGYTF

j_call: TRBJ2-7
clone_size: .
d_call: .
v_call: TRBV29-1
cdr3_nt: TGCAGCGTTCGGACAGTTTACTCCTACGAGCAGTACTTC
cdr3_aa: CSVRTVYSYEQYF

j_call: TRBJ2-5
clone_size: .
d_call: TRBD2
v_call: TRBV28
cdr3_nt: TGTGCCAGCAGTTTATTTGGCGGGGGGCCAGGAGAGACCCAGTACTTC
cdr3_aa: CASSLFGGGPGETQYF

j_call: TRBJ2-7
clone_size: .
d_call: .
v_call: TRBV30
cdr3_nt: TGTGCCTGGGCCCGAGCTGGCGGGGGCCCCCCCTACGAGCAGTACTTC
cdr3_aa: CAWARAGGGPPYEQYF

j_call: TRBJ2-2
clone_size: once
d_call: TRBD2
v_call: TRBV25-1
cdr3_nt: TGTGCCAGCAGTCGAGGACTAGCGGGTACCGGGGAGCTGTTTTTT
cdr3_aa: CASSRGLAGTGELFF

j_call: TRBJ1-1
clone_size: many
d_call: TRBD1
v_call: TRBV6-1
cdr3_nt: TGTGCCAGCAGTGAGGGGACAGCCATGAACACTGAAGCTTTCTTT
cdr3_aa: CASSEGTAMNTEAFF

j_call: TRBJ1-5
clone_size: .
d_call: .
v_call: TRBV6-5
cdr3_nt: TGTGCCAGCAGAGCAACGGGTCAGAGCAATCAGCCCCAGCATTTT
cdr3_aa: CASRATGQSNQPQHF

j_call: TRBJ1-5
clone_size: .
d_call: TRBD1
v_call: TRBV18
cdr3_nt: TGTGCCAGCTCACCGGACAGGGATCAGCCCCAGCATTTT
cdr3_aa: CASSPDRDQPQHF

j_call: TRBJ2-1
clone_size: .
d_call: .
v_call: TRBV19
cdr3_nt: TGTGCCAGGCGTGCGGGACGGGACGGCAATGAGCAGTTCTTC
cdr3_aa: CARRAGRDGNEQFF

j_call: TRBJ2-7
clone_size: .
d_call: TRBD1
v_call: TRBV10-1
cdr3_nt: TGCGCCAGCACGTCAAGACCGGGACAGGGGGCGGGTGAGCAGTACTTC
cdr3_aa: CASTSRPGQGAGEQYF

j_call: TRBJ2-7
clone_size: .
d_call: TRBD1
v_call: TRBV18
cdr3_nt: TGTGCCAGCTCACCAATGAAAGGGGGCTTCTACGAGCAGTACTTC
cdr3_aa: CASSPMKGGFYEQYF

j_call: TRBJ1-4
clone_size: .
d_call: TRBD1
v_call: TRBV6-2/TRBV6-3
cdr3_nt: TGTGCCAGCAGTCGGCGACAGGGGTGGGAAAAACTGTTTTTT
cdr3_aa: CASSRRQGWEKLFF

j_call: TRBJ2-7
clone_size: .
d_call: .
v_call: TRBV6-5
cdr3_nt: TGTGCCAGCAGTTACGATACATCCTACGAGCAGTACTTC
cdr3_aa: CASSYDTSYEQYF

j_call: TRBJ1-2
clone_size: .
d_call: .
v_call: TRBV28
cdr3_nt: TGTGCCAGTACACAAGCTAACTATGGCTACACCTTC
cdr3_aa: CASTQANYGYTF

j_call: TRBJ2-1
clone_size: .
d_call: .
v_call: TRBV6-2/TRBV6-3
cdr3_nt: TGTGCCAGCAGTTACTCCCGGGACAGGGCTCAGCGGGAGCTAAATGAGCAGTTCTTC
cdr3_aa: CASSYSRDRAQRELNEQFF

j_call: TRBJ2-7
clone_size: .
d_call: .
v_call: TRBV28
cdr3_nt: TGTGCCAGCAGTTTCGCAGGGTCATACGAGCAGTACTTC
cdr3_aa: CASSFAGSYEQYF

j_call: TRBJ2-7
clone_size: .
d_call: TRBD1
v_call: TRBV12-3/TRBV12-4
cdr3_nt: TGTGCCAGCAGGGGGGACAGGAACGAGCAGTACTTC
cdr3_aa: CASRGDRNEQYF

j_call: TRBJ2-3
clone_size: .
d_call: TRBD2
v_call: TRBV7-2
cdr3_nt: TGTGCCAGCAGCACAGTCAGCGGGGGGTCGGATACGCAGTATTTT
cdr3_aa: CASSTVSGGSDTQYF

j_call: TRBJ1-1
clone_size: once
d_call: .
v_call: TRBV14
cdr3_nt: TGTGCCAGCAGCCAATTCCCAGGGGAGAACACTGAAGCTTTCTTT
cdr3_aa: CASSQFPGENTEAFF

j_call: TRBJ2-7
clone_size: .
d_call: .
v_call: TRBV21-1
cdr3_nt: TGTGTGGGGACAGGGGTCTACGAGCAGTACTTC
cdr3_aa: CVGTGVYEQYF